What follows is one T cell receptor (beta chain) and its context. Germline CDR1 and CDR2: MNHEY and SVGAGI. The CDR3 has 15 residues. V was pared by 4 bases and J by 6 bases, with 11 bases of the junction left unmatched. The sample originates from a study of blood T cell repertoires in COVID-19. Overall study context: From T cells, B-cell-depleted T cells, or PBMCs came the material, which was cDNA or gDNA.

Methods used by the authors: How many nucleated cells were present was estimated from reference gene primer amplification. Sequenced by immunoSEQ multiplex PCR; TCRdb stores in-frame clones only, minus some. That table gives V, J and clone size, and the DNA gave D and trimming. In the table there are 100,000 to 150,000 clones, almost 85% of which are singletons. The rearrangement uses TRBV6-5 and TRBJ1-1, with 7 bases fitting TRBD1. The sample comprised peripheral blood. The sequence derives from a woman aged 25 to 39 who had recovered from COVID-19. CDR3 nucleotide sequence: TGTGCCAGCAGTTCCCAAAGACAGGGTACTGCTGAAGCTTTCTTT. It specifies CASSSQRQGTAEAFF.